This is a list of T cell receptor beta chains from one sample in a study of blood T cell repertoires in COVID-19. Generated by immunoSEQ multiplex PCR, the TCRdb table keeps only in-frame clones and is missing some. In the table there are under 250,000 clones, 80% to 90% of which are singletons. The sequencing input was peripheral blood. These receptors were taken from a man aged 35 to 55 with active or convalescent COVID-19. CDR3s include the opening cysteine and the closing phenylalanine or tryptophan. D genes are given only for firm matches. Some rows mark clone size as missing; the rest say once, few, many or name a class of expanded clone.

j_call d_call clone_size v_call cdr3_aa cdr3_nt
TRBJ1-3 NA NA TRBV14 CASSRQGNKNTIYF TGTGCCAGCAGCCGTCAGGGGAATAAAAACACCATATATTTT
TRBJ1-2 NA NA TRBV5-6 CASSSGQGRVGYTF TGTGCCAGCAGCTCCGGGCAGGGTCGAGTTGGCTACACCTTC
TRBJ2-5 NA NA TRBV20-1 CSASSSRLQETQYF TGCAGTGCTAGTTCATCGAGGCTCCAAGAGACCCAGTACTTC
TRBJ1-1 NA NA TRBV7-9 CASSTRQLPSFF TGTGCCAGCAGCACTCGACAGCTCCCGTCTTTCTTT
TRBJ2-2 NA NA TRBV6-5 CASILDRNTGELFF TGTGCCAGCATATTGGACAGGAACACCGGGGAGCTGTTTTTT
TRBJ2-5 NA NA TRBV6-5 CASSYGGFTETQYF TGTGCCAGCAGTTACGGGGGCTTTACGGAGACCCAGTACTTC
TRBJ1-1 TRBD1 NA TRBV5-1 CASSSGQGADLVAFF TGCGCCAGCAGCTCGGGACAGGGGGCTGATTTAGTAGCTTTCTTT
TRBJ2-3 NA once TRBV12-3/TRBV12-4 CASSLRGTDTQYF TGTGCCAGCAGTCTCAGGGGCACAGATACGCAGTATTTT
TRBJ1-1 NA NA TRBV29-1 CSVETGRTEAFF TGCAGCGTTGAAACAGGGCGCACTGAAGCTTTCTTT
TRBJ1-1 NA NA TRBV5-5 CASSFSVNTEAFF TGTGCCAGCAGCTTCTCAGTGAACACTGAAGCTTTCTTT
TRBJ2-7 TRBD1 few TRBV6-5 CASTLRTGGSYEQYF TGTGCCAGCACCCTTCGGACAGGGGGTTCCTACGAGCAGTACTTC
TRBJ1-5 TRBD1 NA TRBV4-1 CASSQEQGYGFQPQHF TGCGCCAGCAGCCAGGAACAGGGGTATGGTTTTCAGCCCCAGCATTTT
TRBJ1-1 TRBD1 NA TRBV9 CASSARQGDTEAFF TGTGCCAGCAGCGCAAGACAGGGTGACACTGAAGCTTTCTTT
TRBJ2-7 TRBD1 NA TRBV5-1 CASRDREDEQYF TGCGCCAGCAGGGACAGGGAGGACGAGCAGTACTTC
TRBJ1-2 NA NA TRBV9 CASSPAGTRGYTF TGTGCCAGCAGCCCAGCTGGAACGCGGGGCTACACCTTC
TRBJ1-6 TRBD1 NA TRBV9 CASSPGGYNSPLHF TGTGCCAGCAGCCCAGGGGGGTATAATTCACCCCTCCACTTT
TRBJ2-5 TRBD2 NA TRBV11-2 CASSLMAAGGQGTQYF TGTGCCAGCAGCTTAATGGCCGCGGGGGGGCAGGGAACCCAGTACTTC
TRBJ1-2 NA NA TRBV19 CASMAGKVGYTF TGTGCCAGTATGGCAGGGAAAGTTGGCTACACCTTC
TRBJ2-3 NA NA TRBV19 CASSIDPGGWGGPTDTQYF TGTGCCAGTAGTATAGATCCTGGAGGGTGGGGGGGCCCGACAGATACGCAGTATTTT
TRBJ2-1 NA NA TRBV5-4 CASSLNLVGNEQFF TGTGCCAGCAGCTTGAACTTAGTCGGCAATGAGCAGTTCTTC
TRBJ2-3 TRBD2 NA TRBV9 CASSAQGGVSTDTQYF TGTGCCAGCAGCGCGCAGGGAGGGGTAAGCACAGATACGCAGTATTTT
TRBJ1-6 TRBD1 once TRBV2 CASTGQGANSPLHF TGTGCCAGCACGGGACAGGGGGCGAATTCACCCCTCCACTTT
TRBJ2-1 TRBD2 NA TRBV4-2 CASSHSGLAGGLSSYNEQFF TGTGCCAGCAGCCACTCTGGCCTAGCGGGGGGCCTAAGCTCCTACAATGAGCAGTTCTTC
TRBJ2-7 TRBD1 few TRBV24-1 CATSDSGTGLYEQYF TGTGCCACCAGTGATTCCGGGACAGGGCTCTACGAGCAGTACTTC
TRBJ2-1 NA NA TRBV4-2 CASSVTVGQSNEQFF TGTGCCAGCAGCGTAACGGTGGGGCAGTCCAATGAGCAGTTCTTC
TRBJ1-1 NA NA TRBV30 CAWSFPGTEAFF TGTGCCTGGAGTTTCCCCGGCACTGAAGCTTTCTTT
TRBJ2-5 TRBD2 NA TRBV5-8 CASSKTPGLGAQYF TGTGCCAGCAGCAAGACACCGGGACTAGGGGCCCAGTACTTC
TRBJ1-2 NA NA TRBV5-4 CASSGAGGPLRYGYTF TGTGCCAGCAGCGGTGCGGGGGGGCCTCTTCGCTATGGCTACACCTTC
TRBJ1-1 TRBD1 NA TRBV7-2 CASSFGTGTEAFF TGTGCCAGCAGCTTTGGGACAGGAACTGAAGCTTTCTTT
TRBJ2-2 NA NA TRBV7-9 CASVDPRGNTGELFF TGTGCCAGCGTGGACCCTAGGGGAAACACCGGGGAGCTGTTTTTT
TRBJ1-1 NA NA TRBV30 CAWSVSPVVSEAFF TGTGCCTGGAGTGTTTCTCCAGTCGTCAGTGAAGCTTTCTTT
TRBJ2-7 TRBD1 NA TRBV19 CASSKTGTGGYEQYF TGTGCCAGTAGTAAAACCGGGACAGGGGGGTACGAGCAGTACTTC
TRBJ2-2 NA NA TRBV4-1 CASSHSLNTGELFF TGCGCCAGCAGCCATTCATTGAACACCGGGGAGCTGTTTTTT
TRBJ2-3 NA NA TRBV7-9 CASSQAGSDTQYF TGTGCCAGCAGCCAAGCAGGGTCAGATACGCAGTATTTT
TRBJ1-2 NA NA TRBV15 CATSRGGDPNNYGYTF TGTGCCACCAGCAGGGGCGGGGACCCCAATAACTATGGCTACACCTTC
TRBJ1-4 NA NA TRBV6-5 CASRAPGVSNEKLFF TGTGCCAGCAGGGCCCCGGGGGTCTCTAATGAAAAACTGTTTTTT
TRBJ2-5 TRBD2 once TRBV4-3 CASSQDRVAGVQETQYF TGCGCCAGCAGCCAAGATAGAGTAGCGGGGGTACAAGAGACCCAGTACTTC
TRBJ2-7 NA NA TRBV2 CASTPADKAYEQYF TGTGCCAGCACCCCCGCCGACAAAGCCTACGAGCAGTACTTC
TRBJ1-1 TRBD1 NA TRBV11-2 CASSWGTGTNTEAFF TGTGCCAGCAGCTGGGGGACAGGGACTAACACTGAAGCTTTCTTT
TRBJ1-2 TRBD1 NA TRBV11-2 CASSHRRTGDGYTF TGTGCCAGCAGCCATCGAAGGACAGGGGATGGCTACACCTTC